The TCR beta chain under discussion was sequenced for a study of shared clonotypes between healthy human individuals. Trimming stripped 4 bases from V and 8 bases from J, with 19 bases between. The CDR3 sequence is 15 residues long. Germline loops: CDR1 SGHNT, CDR2 YYREEE (reference sequence). Repertoires were generated with immunoSEQ multiplex PCR, while TCRdb's copy carries only in-frame clones and drops some. The sample records about 1.5 million clones, 95% to 99% being singletons. Sequenced material: naive CD4+ T cells sorted from blood. Described subset: CD45RA+ positively selected. This sequence joins TRBV5-4 and TRBJ2-4; D perhaps matches TRBD2 (6 bases). The sequence came from a man aged 25-45 years in good health. The CDR3 is CASSNPGAKRDIQYF. CDR3 nucleotides: TGTGCCAGCAGCAACCCGGGAGCGAAAAGAGACATTCAGTACTTC.